This TCR beta chain originates from a study of tumour-infiltrating T cells in Burkitt lymphoma. CDR1 SEHNR and CDR2 FQNEAQ come from the germline V gene (reference sequence). This CDR3 region has 14 residues. With 2 bases removed from V and 7 bases from J, the gap between germline ends came to 14 bases. Assay: immunoSEQ multiplex PCR; the TCRdb copy retains only in-frame clones and omits some. The top ten clones hold approximately 15% of a sample with 1,400 or so clones, 93% of them seen once. Sequenced input: tumor tissue. V usage is TRBV7-9 and J usage is TRBJ1-1, with D perhaps matching TRBD1 (5 bases). The sequence was obtained from a human donor with diffuse large B-cell lymphoma. The CDR3, as DNA: TGTGCCAGCAGCTTAAAAGAACGGACATTTGAAGCTTTCTTT. This sequence encodes CASSLKERTFEAFF.